This TCR beta chain was captured by sequencing in a study of T cell changes during pregnancy in multiple sclerosis. The V gene's germline CDR1 is MNHNY and CDR2 SVGAGI (reference sequence). The CDR3 runs 14 residues. V trimming: 5 bases; J trimming: 1 base; junction bases outside the gene matches: 2. Profiled with immunoSEQ multiplex PCR; TCRdb holds only in-frame clones, not every one. This table holds about 50,000 clones, around 92% found once. J is TRBJ1-5 and V is TRBV6-6; 7 bases agree with TRBD1. This specimen was CD4+ T cells from peripheral blood mononuclear cells, taken in the third trimester of pregnancy. The clonotype comes from a female donor with multiple sclerosis, enrolled in a pregnancy study. The CDR3 DNA reads TGTGCCAGCAGTCAGACAGGGAGCAATCAGCCCCAGCATTTT. Its translation is CASSQTGSNQPQHF.